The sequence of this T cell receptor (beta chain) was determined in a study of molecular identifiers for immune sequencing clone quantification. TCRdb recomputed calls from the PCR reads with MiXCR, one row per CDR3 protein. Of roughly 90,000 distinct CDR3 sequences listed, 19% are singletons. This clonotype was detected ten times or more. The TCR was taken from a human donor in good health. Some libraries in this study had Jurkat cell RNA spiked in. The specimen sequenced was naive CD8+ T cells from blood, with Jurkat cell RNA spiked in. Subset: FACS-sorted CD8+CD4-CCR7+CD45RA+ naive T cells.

The CDR3 protein is CATSRDTPGGRVDTQYF. CDR3 coding DNA: TGTGCCACCAGCAGAGATACGCCGGGAGGTAGGGTAGATACGCAGTATTTT. The chain is built from TRBV15 and TRBJ2-3; 7 bases map to TRBD2. The V and J ends lost 0 bases and 5 bases, in that order; junction bases with no gene match: 11. Germline-derived CDR1 and CDR2 are LNHNV and YYDKDF (reference sequence). The CDR3 extends over 17 amino acids. Full variable domain (rest looked up from reference TRBV15 and TRBJ2-3): DAMVIQNPRYQVTQFGKPVTLSCSQTLNHNVMYWYQQKSSQAPKLLFHYYDKDFNNEADTPDNFQSRRPNTSFCFLDIRSPGLGDTAMYLCATSRDTPGGRVDTQYFGPGTRLTVL.